This T cell receptor beta chain came from a study of blood T cell repertoires in COVID-19. Assignment of participants to cohorts was predicated upon participant-reported clinical history. V was pared by 8 bases and J by 6 bases, with 7 bases of the junction left unmatched. The length of the CDR3 is 12 residues. The V gene's germline CDR1 is MDHEN and CDR2 SYDVKM. Assay: immunoSEQ multiplex PCR; the TCRdb copy retains only in-frame clones and omits some. The sample lists approximately 180,000 clones; roughly 88% were seen once. The receptor was derived from a man aged 50 to 60 who had recovered from COVID-19. The sequenced sample was PBMCs or T cells enriched from blood (not recorded which). This chain uses TRBV28 with TRBJ2-7; 7 nucleotides agree with TRBD1. Here the CDR3 reads CASGETGIEQYF. CDR3 DNA: TGTGCCAGCGGGGAGACAGGGATCGAGCAGTACTTC. Filled out from reference TRBV28 and TRBJ2-7, the complete variable domain reads DVKVTQSSRYLVKRTGEKVFLECVQDMDHENMFWYRQDPGLGLRLIYFSYDVKMKEKGDIPEGYSVSREKKERFSLILESASTNQTSMYLCASGETGIEQYFGPGTRLTVT.